The 22 T cell receptor beta chains below all came from one sample that was sequenced in a study of blood T cell repertoires in COVID-19. TCRdb keeps only in-frame clones here, not all; method: immunoSEQ multiplex PCR. The sample has approximately 100,000 clones, 70% to 90% seen once; the top ten hold 2% to 2.5%. Source material: peripheral blood. Receptors originate from a human donor in a cohort sampled during active COVID-19.

The genes are TRBV6-6 and TRBJ1-1; 11 bases match TRBD1. V lost 4 bases, J lost 0 bases, and 4 bases stayed unmatched. Germline V gene lookup returns CDR1 MNHNY and CDR2 SVGAGI (reference sequence). The CDR3 is made up of 16 amino acids. The CDR3 spells CASSSGQGAMNTEAFF. The CDR3 DNA follows: TGTGCCAGCAGTTCCGGACAGGGGGCAATGAACACTGAAGCTTTCTTT.

The gene calls are TRBV29-1 and TRBJ2-7; D is unresolved. Per the germline V gene, CDR1 is SQVTM and CDR2 is ANQGSEA. V was cut by 0 bases and J by 3 bases, with 9 bases left in between. CDR3 length: 13 residues. The CDR3 is CSVEDTVNYEQYF. CDR3 nucleotides: TGCAGCGTTGAAGATACGGTGAACTACGAGCAGTACTTC.

This clone was recorded once. The rearrangement links TRBV4-3 to TRBJ2-7, with a weak D call TRBD2 (6 bases). Looked up from germline, CDR1 is LGHNA and CDR2 is YSLEER. The CDR3 has 15 amino acids. Trimming took off 4 bases at V and 2 bases at J, with 15 bases between the two ends. Written as DNA, the CDR3 is TGCGCCAGCAGCCCTCGGGACGGGAGAACCTACGAGCAGTACTTC. This gives the protein CASSPRDGRTYEQYF.

The rearrangement links TRBV5-1 to TRBJ1-2; 7 bases align to TRBD1. Looked up from germline, CDR1 is SGHRS and CDR2 is YFSETQ. This CDR3 is built from 14 residues. Germline trimming cut 0 bases from V and 6 bases from J; bases unmatched to any gene: 5. DNA for the CDR3: TGCGCCAGCAGCTTGGGGCCTACAGGGGATGGCTACACCTTC. It codes for CASSLGPTGDGYTF.

The rearrangement links TRBV19 to TRBJ1-5; TRBD1 agrees at 7 bases. Germline V gene sequence: CDR1 LNHDA, CDR2 SQIVND (reference sequence). J lost 7 bases, V lost 8 bases, and 11 bases had no gene match. The CDR3 consists of 14 residues. This CDR3 reads CASQPTGVQQPQHF. The CDR3 region has the DNA TGTGCCAGTCAACCTACAGGGGTACAGCAGCCCCAGCATTTT.

In this sample, this clone turned up a few times. The chain recombines TRBV7-6 with TRBJ2-7; maybe TRBD1 (6 bases). This CDR3 contains 13 residues. The germline V gene has CDR1 SGHVS and CDR2 FNYEAQ. V was cut by 5 bases and J by 5 bases, with 13 bases left in between. The CDR3 nucleotides read TGTGCCAGCAGCCTGAACAGGGTCGACGAGCAGTACTTC. Its protein product is CASSLNRVDEQYF. Combining the CDR3 with reference TRBV7-6 and TRBJ2-7 gives the whole variable domain GAGVSQSPRYKVTKRGQDVALRCDPISGHVSLYWYRQALGQGPEFLTYFNYEAQQDKSGLPNDRFSAERPEGSISTLTIQRTEQRDSAMYRCASSLNRVDEQYFGPGTRLTVT.

The chain recombines TRBV11-1 with TRBJ2-1; no reliable D call. Germline loops: CDR1 SGHAT, CDR2 FQDESV (reference sequence). The CDR3 consists of 12 residues. With 2 bases removed from V and 9 bases from J, the gap between germline ends came to 8 bases. CDR3 coding DNA: TGTGCCAGCAGCTTACCTAACGGTGAGCAGTTCTTC. It yields the protein CASSLPNGEQFF.

This clone was recorded at least ten times. The CDR3 loop is CSGGGNTEAFF. CDR3 DNA sequence: TGCAGCGGCGGGGGGAACACTGAAGCTTTCTTT. The V call is TRBV29-1, the J call TRBJ1-1, with D tentatively TRBD1 (5 bases). Trimming took 7 bases from V and 1 from J, leaving 7 bases between them. Germline V lookup: CDR1 SQVTM, CDR2 ANQGSEA. The CDR3 length is 11 residues. Complete variable domain (other parts from reference TRBV29-1 and TRBJ1-1): SAVISQKPSRDICQRGTSLTIQCQVDSQVTMMFWYRQQPGQSLTLIATANQGSEATYESGFVIDKFPISRPNLTFSTLTVSNMSPEDSSIYLCSGGGNTEAFFGQGTRLTVV.

The table lists this clone with a few counts. The chain is built from TRBV7-9 and TRBJ1-5; TRBD1 agrees at 8 bases. CDR1 is SEHNR, CDR2 FQNEAQ, per germline (reference sequence). The V segment lost 4 bases and the J segment 5 bases; nucleotides outside the gene matches: 7. The CDR3 covers 15 residues. For the CDR3, the DNA is TGTGCCAGCAGCTCCCAGGGGGCCGGGTATCAGCCCCAGCATTTT. Residues: CASSSQGAGYQPQHF.

For this clone: Other DNA sequences in the same sample also yield this CDR3. This sequence joins TRBV11-2 and TRBJ1-1; D ambiguous. Trimming cost V 7 bases and J 8 bases, with 20 bases left between them. Germline CDR1 and CDR2: SGHAT and FQNNGV. The CDR3 consists of 14 residues. The DNA for the CDR3 is TGTGCCAGCACCCCAGCGGCATATCCCGGAGAAGCTTTCTTT. It is translated as CASTPAAYPGEAFF.

This clone occurred once. The rearrangement uses TRBV6-5 and TRBJ2-3; 9 bases are a match to TRBD2. The CDR3 totals 15 residues. CDR1 is MNHEY and CDR2 is SVGAGI in the germline V gene. J gave up 3 bases and V 0 bases, and 1 base lay outside the gene matches. The CDR3 region is CASSYSSGRTDTQYF. The CDR3 DNA reads as TGTGCCAGCAGTTACTCTAGCGGGAGAACAGATACGCAGTATTTT.

The genes are TRBV5-1 and TRBJ2-3; perhaps TRBD2 as D (6 bases). V was trimmed by 1 base and J by 2 bases, leaving 8 bases between them. Germline CDR1 and CDR2: SGHRS and YFSETQ. The CDR3 length is 14 residues. The CDR3 sequence is CASSLWEATDTQYF. CDR3 sequence (DNA): TGCGCCAGCAGCTTGTGGGAGGCCACAGATACGCAGTATTTT.

The CDR3: CASSLGSKREQYF. Here the CDR3 DNA reads TGCGCCAGCAGCCTTGGATCAAAGAGGGAGCAGTACTTC. V usage is TRBV4-1 and J usage is TRBJ2-7; D unresolved. V lost 4 bases to trimming and J lost 7 bases, with 14 bases between them. The germline V gene encodes CDR1 MGHRA and CDR2 YSYEKL. This CDR3 comprises 13 residues.

This rearrangement joins TRBV25-1 to TRBJ2-5; a weak D match, TRBD1 (7 bases). V lost 3 bases and J lost 5, with 13 bases in between. This CDR3 is 14 amino acids long. Germline CDR1 MGHDK, CDR2 SYGVNS. CDR3 protein: CASSDIRGDETQYF. CDR3 nucleotides: TGTGCCAGCAGTGATATCAGGGGGGACGAGACCCAGTACTTC.

The rearrangement joins TRBV7-2 to TRBJ2-3; tentative D call: TRBD1 (6 bases). The V and J ends lost 0 bases and 0 bases respectively, with 10 bases between them. Per germline, CDR1 SGHTA and CDR2 FQGNSA. The CDR3 is made up of 16 amino acids. The CDR3 protein is CASSLAGAASTDTQYF. The CDR3 nucleotides are TGTGCCAGCAGCTTAGCGGGGGCGGCTAGCACAGATACGCAGTATTTT.

The chain joins TRBV6-5 to TRBJ1-3; the D gene is possibly TRBD1 (5 bases). The CDR3 has 14 residues. The V gene lost 5 bases and the J gene lost 0 bases, with 8 bases spanning the gap. In germline, CDR1 is MNHEY, CDR2 SVGAGI. CDR3 sequence: CASSPDNSGNTIYF. DNA for the CDR3: TGTGCCAGCAGTCCGGACAACTCTGGAAACACCATATATTTT.

The genes are TRBV4-1 and TRBJ2-2, with D perhaps matching TRBD2 (6 bases). Germline V gene sequence: CDR1 MGHRA, CDR2 YSYEKL. This CDR3 spans 16 amino acids. Between the trimmed V and J ends, which lost 4 bases and 7 bases, there was a span of 19 bases. This CDR3 reads CASSLHMGGFFGELFF. The CDR3 bases are TGCGCCAGCAGCCTACATATGGGGGGATTTTTCGGGGAGCTGTTTTTT.

V and J are TRBV6-5 and TRBJ1-5; D is unresolved. Germline V gene data show CDR1 as MNHEY and CDR2 as SVGAGI. This CDR3 is 13 amino acids long. Trimming removed 2 bases at V and 3 bases at J, with 5 bases between. The chain's CDR3 is CASSYSDNQPQHF. DNA for the CDR3: TGTGCCAGCAGTTACAGCGACAATCAGCCCCAGCATTTT.

This sequence joins TRBV7-3 and TRBJ1-2; D uncertain. Germline loops: CDR1 SGHTA, CDR2 FQGTGA. The V and J ends lost 3 bases and 6 bases respectively, with 11 bases between them. CDR3 length equals 13 residues. In DNA form, the CDR3 reads TGTGCCAGCAGCTTTGGGCCCGGGGATGGCTACACCTTC. As protein: CASSFGPGDGYTF. Supplemented by reference TRBV7-3 and TRBJ1-2, the full variable domain reads GAGVSQTPSNKVTEKGKYVELRCDPISGHTALYWYRQSLGQGPEFLIYFQGTGAADDSGLPNDRFFAVRPEGSVSTLKIQRTERGDSAVYLCASSFGPGDGYTFGSGTRLTVV.

The chain employs TRBV6-5 and TRBJ1-2; perhaps TRBD1 as D (6 bases). V was trimmed by 8 bases and J by 5 bases, leaving 15 bases between them. This CDR3 comprises 13 residues. CDR1 and CDR2 (germline): MNHEY, SVGAGI. The CDR3, as DNA: TGTGCCAGCTTGCGGGGGCGCGAATATGGCTACACCTTC. The encoded protein is CASLRGREYGYTF.

V usage is TRBV5-1 and J usage is TRBJ2-1; 7 bases agree with TRBD1. J was trimmed by 4 bases and V by 8 bases; bases with no gene match: 12. Germline loops: CDR1 SGHRS, CDR2 YFSETQ. This CDR3 comprises 15 residues. CDR3 nucleotides: TGCGCCAGTCAAGCGACAGGGTGGGCTTACAATGAGCAGTTCTTC. Translation gives CASQATGWAYNEQFF.

The V and J genes are TRBV2 and TRBJ2-1; 7 nucleotides match TRBD2. Germline CDR1 reads SNHLY; CDR2 reads FYNNEI. V lost 8 bases, J lost 2 bases, and 6 bases stayed unmatched. CDR3 length: 14 amino acids. As DNA, the CDR3 is TGTGCCAGCTTGCTAGCGGAGGCCTACAATGAGCAGTTCTTC. The encoded protein is CASLLAEAYNEQFF.